These 3 T cell receptor beta chains share one sample of origin, sequenced in a study of T cell changes during pregnancy in multiple sclerosis. This table comes from immunoSEQ multiplex PCR, and its TCRdb copy is limited to in-frame clones, with some not included. The table lists tens of thousands of clones, around 90% of them singletons, with less than 0.6% in the top ten. The source material was CD4+ T cells from peripheral blood mononuclear cells, sampled in the third trimester of pregnancy. The receptor set was obtained from a female donor with multiple sclerosis, enrolled in a pregnancy study.

This chain uses TRBV6-1 with TRBJ1-5; 8 bases are a match to TRBD1. V shed 4 bases, J shed 0 bases, and the junction held 5 bases outside the gene matches. Germline V gives CDR1 MNHNS, CDR2 SASEGT. The CDR3 spans 16 residues. CDR3 region: CASSVRGLDSNQPQHF. The CDR3 DNA sequence: TGTGCCAGCAGTGTCAGGGGGCTAGATAGCAATCAGCCCCAGCATTTT.

The V gene is TRBV5-4, the J gene TRBJ2-7; 13 positions match TRBD2. V dropped 4 bases and J dropped 3; count of bases not matched to a gene: 4. CDR3 length: 15 amino acids. Germline-derived CDR1 and CDR2 are SGHNT and YYREEE (reference sequence). The CDR3 DNA sequence: TGTGCCAGCAGCCCGGGACTAGCGGGGTACTACGAGCAGTACTTC. This encodes CASSPGLAGYYEQYF.

This clone was seen once. The chain recombines TRBV7-3 with TRBJ2-1; TRBD2 agrees at 9 bases. The CDR3 is made up of 16 amino acids. V shed 1 base, J shed 7 bases, and the junction held 8 bases outside the gene matches. CDR1 is SGHTA, CDR2 FQGTGA, per germline. CDR3 sequence (DNA): TGTGCCAGCAGCTTAAGTGGAGCGGGGGGCTTGAATGAGCAGTTCTTC. This sequence encodes CASSLSGAGGLNEQFF.